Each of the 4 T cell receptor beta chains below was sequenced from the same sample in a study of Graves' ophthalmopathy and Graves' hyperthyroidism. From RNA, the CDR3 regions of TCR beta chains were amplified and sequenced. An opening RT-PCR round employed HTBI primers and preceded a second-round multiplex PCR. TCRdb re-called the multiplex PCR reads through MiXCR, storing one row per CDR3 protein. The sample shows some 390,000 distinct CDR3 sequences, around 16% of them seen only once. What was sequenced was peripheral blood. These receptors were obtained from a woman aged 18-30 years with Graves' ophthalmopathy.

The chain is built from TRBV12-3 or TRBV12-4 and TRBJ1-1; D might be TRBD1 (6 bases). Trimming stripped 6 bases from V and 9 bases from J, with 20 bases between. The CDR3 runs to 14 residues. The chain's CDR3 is CASRDSRFWTKAFF. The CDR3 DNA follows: TGTGCCAGCAGGGACAGTAGGTTTTGGACCAAAGCTTTCTTT.

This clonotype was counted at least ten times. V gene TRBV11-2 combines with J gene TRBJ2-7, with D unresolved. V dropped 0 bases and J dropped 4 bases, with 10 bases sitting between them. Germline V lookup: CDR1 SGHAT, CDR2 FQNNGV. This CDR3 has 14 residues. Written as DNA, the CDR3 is TGTGCCAGCAGCTTAGAGGCAGTGACTTACGAGCAGTACTTC. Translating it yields CASSLEAVTYEQYF.

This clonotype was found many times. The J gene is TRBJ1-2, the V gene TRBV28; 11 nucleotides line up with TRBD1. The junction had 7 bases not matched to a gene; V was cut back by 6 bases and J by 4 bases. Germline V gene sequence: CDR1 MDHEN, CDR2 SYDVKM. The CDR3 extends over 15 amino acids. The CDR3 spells CASSPPGTGGYGYTF. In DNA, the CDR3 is TGTGCCAGCAGCCCGCCCGGGACAGGGGGCTATGGCTACACCTTC.

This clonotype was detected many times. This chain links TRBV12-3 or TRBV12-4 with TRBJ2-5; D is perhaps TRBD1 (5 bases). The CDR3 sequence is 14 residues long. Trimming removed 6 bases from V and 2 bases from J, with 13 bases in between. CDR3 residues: CASSPRQLQETQYF. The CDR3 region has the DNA TGTGCCAGCAGCCCGAGACAGCTACAAGAGACCCAGTACTTC.